Below are 15 T cell receptor beta chains sequenced from a single sample in a study of regulatory T cells in long-lasting Graves disease. The time point: persistent/refractory GD, antithyroid drugs over 5 years with positive TRAb. PBMCs were the source of the RNA used for TCR sequencing. Arm-PCR of CDR3 regions and iRepertoire HTBI primers were used to build TCR beta libraries. MiXCR was run by TCRdb on the multiplex PCR reads, yielding one entry per CDR3 protein. Of approximately 440,000 distinct CDR3 sequences in the sample, 23% were seen once. The source was peripheral blood mononuclear cells (PBMCs), collected when the disease was refractory, from a patient treated with antithyroid drugs. These receptors were collected from a female donor with Graves disease.

This clonotype showed up just a few times. V and J are TRBV28 and TRBJ2-7; TRBD1 agrees at 9 bases. The CDR3 is 15 residues long. J lost 4 bases, V lost 2 bases, and 6 bases had no gene match. The germline V gene encodes CDR1 MDHEN and CDR2 SYDVKM. The CDR3 nucleotides read TGTGCCAGCAGTTTACCCGGGACAGGGAAGTACGAGCAGTACTTC. Protein: CASSLPGTGKYEQYF. The full variable domain, in which reference TRBV28 and TRBJ2-7 provide the parts outside the CDR3, is DVKVTQSSRYLVKRTGEKVFLECVQDMDHENMFWYRQDPGLGLRLIYFSYDVKMKEKGDIPEGYSVSREKKERFSLILESASTNQTSMYLCASSLPGTGKYEQYFGPGTRLTVT.

This chain links TRBV11-3 with TRBJ1-1, with 7 bases that match TRBD1. Trimming at V came to 1 base and at J to 4 bases, leaving 9 bases not matched to a gene. The CDR3 covers 16 residues. Germline V gives CDR1 SGHNT, CDR2 YENEEA. For the CDR3, the DNA is TGTGCCAGCAGCTTAGTACTATCCAGGGGGGGCACTGAAGCTTTCTTT. It yields the protein CASSLVLSRGGTEAFF.

This clonotype occurred many times. This chain uses TRBV28 with TRBJ2-5; 8 nucleotides match TRBD1. J gave up 1 base and V 3 bases, and 13 bases lay outside the gene matches. This CDR3 region has 18 residues. Looked up from germline, CDR1 is MDHEN and CDR2 is SYDVKM. CDR3 region: CASSFHTDDTGGQETQYF. As DNA, the CDR3 is TGTGCCAGCAGTTTCCATACAGATGACACAGGGGGCCAAGAGACCCAGTACTTC.

Only a few counts were recorded for this clonotype. As the CDR3 is not closed by the conserved phenylalanine or tryptophan, this likely results from a read error. This sequence joins TRBV30 and TRBJ1-6; D remains ambiguous. Germline lookup yields CDR1 GTSNPN and CDR2 SVGIG (reference sequence). V lost 1 base and J lost 12, with 13 bases in between. This CDR3 contains 13 residues. The CDR3 protein is CAWSADTVKPLHL. CDR3 coding DNA: TGTGCCTGGAGTGCTGACACCGTCAAACCCCTCCACCTT.

In regard to this clonotype: The junction departs from the called germline gene at one end, perhaps through a read error. The chain combines TRBV29-1 with TRBJ2-7, with 9 bases lining up with TRBD1. Germline CDR1 SQVTM, CDR2 ANQGSEA. The CDR3 consists of 13 residues. The CDR3 DNA is TGCAGCGTCGCCGGGACAGGGCCCTACGAGCGGTACTTC. As protein: CSVAGTGPYERYF.

This clonotype was seen at least ten times. This chain links TRBV29-1 with TRBJ2-7; 7 bases match TRBD2. Germline CDR1 is SQVTM and CDR2 is ANQGSEA. The CDR3 runs to 12 residues. Unmatched junction bases numbered 1, after V lost 1 base and J lost 4 bases. CDR3 region: CSVEVGGYEQYF. In nucleotides, the CDR3 is TGCAGCGTTGAAGTCGGGGGGTACGAGCAGTACTTC.

This clonotype was counted a few times. The V call is TRBV3-1, the J call TRBJ1-1; D gene uncertain. V lost 1 base and J lost 0, with 6 bases in between. CDR1 is LGHDT and CDR2 is YNNKEL in the germline V gene (reference sequence). The CDR3 is made up of 14 amino acids. The CDR3 DNA reads TGTGCCAGCAGCCAAGGGTTCCTGAACACTGAAGCTTTCTTT. Residues: CASSQGFLNTEAFF. Full variable domain (remainder filled in from reference TRBV3-1 and TRBJ1-1): DTAVSQTPKYLVTQMGNDKSIKCEQNLGHDTMYWYKQDSKKFLKIMFSYNNKELIINETVPNRFSPKSPDKAHLNLHINSLELGDSAVYFCASSQGFLNTEAFFGQGTRLTVV.

This clonotype has more than one count but fewer than ten. The CDR3 loop reads CAWSQGLLGEQYF. In DNA form, the CDR3 reads TGTGCCTGGAGCCAAGGGTTACTGGGGGAGCAGTACTTC. The rearrangement joins TRBV30 to TRBJ2-7, with D uncertain. V lost 3 bases, J lost 7 bases, and 16 bases lay in between. The CDR3 consists of 13 residues. Germline V gene lookup returns CDR1 GTSNPN and CDR2 SVGIG (reference sequence).

The chain uses TRBV20-1 and TRBJ2-3; 11 positions match TRBD1. CDR3 size: 14 residues. Trimming cost V 4 bases and J 3 bases; bases outside gene matches: 3. Germline CDR1 DFQATT, CDR2 SNEGSKA (reference sequence). CDR3 DNA sequence: TGCAGTGCTACCGGGACAGGGGGTACAGATACGCAGTATTTT. Its translation is CSATGTGGTDTQYF.

The chain has TRBV4-3 and TRBJ2-7; possibly TRBD1 for D (6 bases). This CDR3 is 13 amino acids long. The germline V gene has CDR1 LGHNA and CDR2 YSLEER. Trimming took off 1 base at V and 6 bases at J, with 10 bases between the two ends. This CDR3 reads CASSQAQGPEQYF. The CDR3 bases are TGCGCCAGCAGCCAAGCACAGGGCCCCGAGCAGTACTTC.

This clonotype was seen at least ten times. The chain joins TRBV10-3 to TRBJ2-6; D gene ambiguous. CDR1 and CDR2 from the germline V gene are ENHRY and SYGVKD. The CDR3 spans 16 residues. Trimming left V 4 bases short and J 4 bases short, with 14 bases between. The CDR3 protein is CAISVGPIAGANVLTF. The CDR3 coding sequence is TGTGCCATCAGTGTCGGGCCCATCGCCGGGGCCAACGTCCTGACTTTC.

The chain recombines TRBV29-1 with TRBJ2-5; no definite D call. CDR1 and CDR2 from the germline V gene are SQVTM and ANQGSEA. CDR3 length equals 11 residues. Trimming took 5 bases from V and 3 from J, leaving 7 bases between them. The chain's CDR3 is CSVPSKETQYF. In DNA, the CDR3 is TGCAGCGTTCCGTCGAAAGAGACCCAGTACTTC.

This clonotype was seen a handful of times. The J gene is TRBJ2-2, the V gene TRBV6-2 or TRBV6-3; 8 bases map to TRBD2. CDR3 size: 13 residues. V trimming: 11 bases; J trimming: 7 bases; junction bases outside the gene matches: 9. CDR1 and CDR2 from the germline V gene are MNHEY and SVGEGT. CDR3 protein: CALKTSDIGELFF. The CDR3 DNA sequence: TGTGCCCTGAAGACTAGCGATATCGGGGAGCTGTTTTTT.

In this sample, this clonotype turned up many times. This chain connects TRBV13 to TRBJ2-2, with 8 bases identical to TRBD2. Germline V lookup: CDR1 PRHDT, CDR2 FYEKMQ (reference sequence). The V gene end was trimmed by 2 bases and the J gene end by 6 bases; junction bases not matched to a gene: 5. CDR3 length: 15 residues. CDR3 coding DNA: TGTGCCAGCAGCTTAAGTCACGGGAGGGCCGGGGAGCTGTTTTTT. This translates into CASSLSHGRAGELFF.

This clonotype came up many times. The J gene is TRBJ2-7, the V gene TRBV24-1, with D perhaps TRBD1 or TRBD2 (5 bases each). The CDR3 covers 11 residues. Germline V lookup: CDR1 KGHDR, CDR2 SFDVKD. Trimming cost V 6 bases and J 7 bases, with 9 bases left between them. The CDR3 region is CATSLGEEQYF. DNA for the CDR3: TGTGCCACCAGTTTAGGGGAGGAGCAGTACTTC.